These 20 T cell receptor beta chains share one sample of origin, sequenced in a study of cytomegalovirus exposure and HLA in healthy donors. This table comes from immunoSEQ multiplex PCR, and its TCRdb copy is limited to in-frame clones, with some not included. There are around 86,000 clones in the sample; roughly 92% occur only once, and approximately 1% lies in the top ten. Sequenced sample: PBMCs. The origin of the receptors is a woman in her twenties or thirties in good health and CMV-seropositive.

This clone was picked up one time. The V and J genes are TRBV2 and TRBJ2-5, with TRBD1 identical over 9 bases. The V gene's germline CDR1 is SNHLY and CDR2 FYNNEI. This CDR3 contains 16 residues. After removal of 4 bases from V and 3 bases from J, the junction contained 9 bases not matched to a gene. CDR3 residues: CASSGPGQGREETQYF. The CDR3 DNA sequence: TGTGCCAGCAGTGGACCGGGACAGGGAAGGGAAGAGACCCAGTACTTC.

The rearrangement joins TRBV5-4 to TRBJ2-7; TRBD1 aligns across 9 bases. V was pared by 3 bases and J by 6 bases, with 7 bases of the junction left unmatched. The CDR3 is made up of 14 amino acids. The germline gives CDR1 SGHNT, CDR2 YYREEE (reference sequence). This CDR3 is CASSSRDRVFEQYF. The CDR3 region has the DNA TGTGCCAGCAGCTCCCGGGACAGGGTGTTCGAGCAGTACTTC.

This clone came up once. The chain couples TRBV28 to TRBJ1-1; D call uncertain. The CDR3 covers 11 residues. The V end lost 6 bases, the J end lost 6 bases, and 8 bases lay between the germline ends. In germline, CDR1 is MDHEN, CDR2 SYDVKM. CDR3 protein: CASSRGSEAFF. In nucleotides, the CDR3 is TGTGCCAGCAGCCGAGGTTCTGAAGCTTTCTTT.

CDR3 region: CASSLRDTTGFGGYTF. The CDR3 nucleotides read TGTGCCAGCAGCTTAAGGGACACGACTGGGTTTGGGGGCTACACCTTC. The V call is TRBV7-2, the J call TRBJ1-2; tentative D call: TRBD1 (6 bases). In germline, CDR1 is SGHTA, CDR2 FQGNSA. The CDR3 has 16 amino acids. Deletions cut 2 bases from V and 8 bases from J, with 21 bases between. The whole variable domain, filled in from reference TRBV7-2 and TRBJ1-2, reads GAGVSQSPSNKVTEKGKDVELRCDPISGHTALYWYRQSLGQGLEFLIYFQGNSAPDKSGLPSDRFSAERTGGSVSTLTIQRTQQEDSAVYLCASSLRDTTGFGGYTFGSGTRLTVV.

The CDR3 bases are TGTGCCAGCACCCGAACGGACAGGGATGAAAAACTGTTTTTT. It encodes CASTRTDRDEKLFF. The J gene is TRBJ1-4, the V gene TRBV2; 8 positions match TRBD1. The germline gives CDR1 SNHLY, CDR2 FYNNEI. This CDR3 has 14 residues. Trimming at V came to 7 bases and at J to 6 bases, leaving 7 bases not matched to a gene. The complete variable domain, with remaining parts taken from reference TRBV2 and TRBJ1-4, reads EPEVTQTPSHQVTQMGQEVILRCVPISNHLYFYWYRQILGQKVEFLVSFYNNEISEKSEIFDDQFSVERPDGSNFTLKIRSTKLEDSAMYFCASTRTDRDEKLFFGSGTQLSVL.

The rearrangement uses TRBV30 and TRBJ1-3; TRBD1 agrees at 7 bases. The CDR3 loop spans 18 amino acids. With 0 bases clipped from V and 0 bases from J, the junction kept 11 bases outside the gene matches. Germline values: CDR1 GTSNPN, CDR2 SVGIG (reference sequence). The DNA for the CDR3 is TGTGCCTGGAGTGTATCGGACAGGCGGATACCCTCTGGAAACACCATATATTTT. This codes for CAWSVSDRRIPSGNTIYF.

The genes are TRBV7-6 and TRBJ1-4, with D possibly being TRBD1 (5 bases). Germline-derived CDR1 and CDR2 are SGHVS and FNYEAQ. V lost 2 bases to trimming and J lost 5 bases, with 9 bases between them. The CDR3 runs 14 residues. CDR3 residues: CASSLRGSNEKLFF. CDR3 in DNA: TGTGCCAGCAGCTTACGGGGGTCCAATGAAAAACTGTTTTTT.

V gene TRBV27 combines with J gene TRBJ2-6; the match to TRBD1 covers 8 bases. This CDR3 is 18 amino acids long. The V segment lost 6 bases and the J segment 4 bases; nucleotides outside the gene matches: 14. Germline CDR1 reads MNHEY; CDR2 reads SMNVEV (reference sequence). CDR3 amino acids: CASSPDQGAGTGANVLTF. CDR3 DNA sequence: TGTGCCAGCAGCCCGGATCAGGGGGCGGGCACCGGGGCCAACGTCCTGACTTTC.

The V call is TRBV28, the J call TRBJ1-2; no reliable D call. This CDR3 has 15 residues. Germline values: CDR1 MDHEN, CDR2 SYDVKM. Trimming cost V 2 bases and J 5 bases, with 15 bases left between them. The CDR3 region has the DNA TGTGCCAGCAGTTTAATCTCCGGGGTTGGTTATGGCTACACCTTC. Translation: CASSLISGVGYGYTF.

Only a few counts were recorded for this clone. In nucleotides, the CDR3 is TGTGCCAGCAGCAGCACCGACAGGGAAAAACTGTTTTTT. This gives the protein CASSSTDREKLFF. J is TRBJ1-4 and V is TRBV5-4; maybe TRBD1 (6 bases). The CDR3 extends over 13 amino acids. Germline assignment: CDR1 SGHNT and CDR2 YYREEE (reference sequence). Trimming removed 4 bases from V and 8 bases from J, with 12 bases in between.

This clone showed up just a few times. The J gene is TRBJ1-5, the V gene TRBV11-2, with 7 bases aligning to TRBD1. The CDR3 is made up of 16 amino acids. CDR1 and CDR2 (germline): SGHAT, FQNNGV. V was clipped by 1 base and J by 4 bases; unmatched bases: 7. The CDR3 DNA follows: TGTGCCAGCAGCTTAGGGACAGGACTCCATAATCAGCCCCAGCATTTT. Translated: CASSLGTGLHNQPQHF. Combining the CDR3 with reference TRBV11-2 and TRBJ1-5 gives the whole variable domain EAGVAQSPRYKIIEKRQSVAFWCNPISGHATLYWYQQILGQGPKLLIQFQNNGVVDDSQLPKDRFSAERLKGVDSTLKIQPAKLEDSAVYLCASSLGTGLHNQPQHFGDGTRLSIL.

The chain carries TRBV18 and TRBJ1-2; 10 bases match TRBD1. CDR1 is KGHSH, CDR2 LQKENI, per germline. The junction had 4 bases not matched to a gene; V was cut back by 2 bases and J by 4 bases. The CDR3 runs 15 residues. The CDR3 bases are TGTGCCAGCTCACCAGGCGACAGGGGGCGCTATGGCTACACCTTC. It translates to CASSPGDRGRYGYTF. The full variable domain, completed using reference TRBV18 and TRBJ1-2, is NAGVMQNPRHLVRRRGQEARLRCSPMKGHSHVYWYRQLPEEGLKFMVYLQKENIIDESGMPKERFSAEFPKEGPSILRIQQVVRGDSAAYFCASSPGDRGRYGYTFGSGTRLTVV.

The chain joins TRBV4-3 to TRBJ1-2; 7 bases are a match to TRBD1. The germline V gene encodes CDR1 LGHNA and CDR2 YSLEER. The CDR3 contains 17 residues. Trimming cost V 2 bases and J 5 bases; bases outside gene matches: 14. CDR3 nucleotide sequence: TGCGCCAGCAGCCAACTCGGTGAAGGGGGCGCGTGGTATGGCTACACCTTC. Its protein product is CASSQLGEGGAWYGYTF.

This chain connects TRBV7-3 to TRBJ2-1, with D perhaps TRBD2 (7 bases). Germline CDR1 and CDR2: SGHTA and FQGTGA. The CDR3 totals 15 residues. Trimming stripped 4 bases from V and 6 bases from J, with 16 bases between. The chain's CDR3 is CASSWGGTTRNEQFF. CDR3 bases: TGTGCCAGCAGCTGGGGGGGGACAACCCGCAATGAGCAGTTCTTC.

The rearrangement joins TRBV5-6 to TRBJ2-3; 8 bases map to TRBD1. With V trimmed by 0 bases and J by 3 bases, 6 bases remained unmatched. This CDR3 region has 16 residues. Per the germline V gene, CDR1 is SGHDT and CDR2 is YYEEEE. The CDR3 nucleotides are TGTGCCAGCAGCTTGGTGTCAGGGGGCAGGACAGATACGCAGTATTTT. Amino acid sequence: CASSLVSGGRTDTQYF. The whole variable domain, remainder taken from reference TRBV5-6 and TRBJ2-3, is DAGVTQSPTHLIKTRGQQVTLRCSPKSGHDTVSWYQQALGQGPQFIFQYYEEEERQRGNFPDRFSGHQFPNYSSELNVNALLLGDSALYLCASSLVSGGRTDTQYFGPGTRLTVL.

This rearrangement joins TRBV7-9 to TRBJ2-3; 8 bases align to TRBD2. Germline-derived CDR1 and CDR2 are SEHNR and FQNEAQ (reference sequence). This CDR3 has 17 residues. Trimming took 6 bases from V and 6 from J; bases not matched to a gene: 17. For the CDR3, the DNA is TGTGCCAGCAGGCCAAAGAGACGGCGGGAGGCCACGGATACGCAGTATTTT. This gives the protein CASRPKRRREATDTQYF.

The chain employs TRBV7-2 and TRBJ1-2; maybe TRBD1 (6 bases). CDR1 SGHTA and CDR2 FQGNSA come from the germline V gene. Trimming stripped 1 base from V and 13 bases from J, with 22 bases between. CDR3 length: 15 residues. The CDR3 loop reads CASSLDAGESLTFTF. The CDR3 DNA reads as TGTGCCAGCAGCTTAGACGCAGGGGAGTCCCTTACGTTCACCTTC. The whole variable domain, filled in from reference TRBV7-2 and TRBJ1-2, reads GAGVSQSPSNKVTEKGKDVELRCDPISGHTALYWYRQSLGQGLEFLIYFQGNSAPDKSGLPSDRFSAERTGGSVSTLTIQRTQQEDSAVYLCASSLDAGESLTFTFGSGTRLTVV.

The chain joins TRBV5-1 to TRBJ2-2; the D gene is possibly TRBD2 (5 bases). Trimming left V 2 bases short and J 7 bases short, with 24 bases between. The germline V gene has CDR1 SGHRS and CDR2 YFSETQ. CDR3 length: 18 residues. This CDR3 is CASSFYFVERYGDGELFF. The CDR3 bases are TGCGCCAGCAGCTTTTATTTTGTGGAGAGATACGGGGACGGGGAGCTGTTTTTT.

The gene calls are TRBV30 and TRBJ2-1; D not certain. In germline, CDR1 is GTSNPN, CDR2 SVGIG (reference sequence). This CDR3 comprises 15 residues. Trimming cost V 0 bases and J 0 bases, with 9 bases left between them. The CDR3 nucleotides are TGTGCCTGGAGTGTAGCTTCGAGCTCCTACAATGAGCAGTTCTTC. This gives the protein CAWSVASSSYNEQFF. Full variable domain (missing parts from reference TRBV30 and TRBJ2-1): SQTIHQWPATLVQPVGSPLSLECTVEGTSNPNLYWYRQAAGRGLQLLFYSVGIGQISSEVPQNLSASRPQDRQFILSSKKLLLSDSGFYLCAWSVASSSYNEQFFGPGTRLTVL.

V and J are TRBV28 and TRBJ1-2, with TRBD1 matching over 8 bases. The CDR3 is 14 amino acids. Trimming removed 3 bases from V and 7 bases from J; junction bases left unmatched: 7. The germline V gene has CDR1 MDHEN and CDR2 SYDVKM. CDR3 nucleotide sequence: TGTGCCAGCAGTTTTCAGGGGGCACTGGGTGGCTACACCTTC. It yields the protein CASSFQGALGGYTF.